The 2 T cell receptor beta chains reported below all come from one sample, sequenced in a study of chronic HIV infection and antiretroviral therapy. From the 5' RACE reads, TCRdb called clonotypes with MiXCR, one entry per CDR3 protein. The table records tens of thousands of distinct CDR3 sequences, about 8.6% of them present only once. Sequencing was performed on peripheral blood. These receptors were taken from an adult who had HIV and had not received antiretroviral therapy, or was an uninfected healthy control (not recorded which).

This clonotype was detected a few times. The V gene is TRBV7-2, the J gene TRBJ1-2, with D uncertain. V was cut by 1 base and J by 3 bases, with 9 bases left in between. CDR1 and CDR2 (germline): SGHTA, FQGNSA. The CDR3 covers 14 residues. The CDR3, as DNA: TGTGCCAGCAGCTTAGGAGTCGGCGACTATGGCTACACCTTC. Translating it yields CASSLGVGDYGYTF.

This clonotype was recorded at least ten times. The V call is TRBV4-2, the J call TRBJ2-3, with a weak D call TRBD2 (6 bases). The CDR3 is 15 amino acids. Looked up from germline, CDR1 is LGHNA and CDR2 is YNFKEQ. Trimming stripped 3 bases from V and 1 base from J, with 11 bases between. The CDR3 DNA sequence: TGTGCCAGCAGCCAGGCTAGCGAGCGCACAGATACGCAGTATTTT. It codes for CASSQASERTDTQYF.